The entry below gives a single TCR beta chain sequence along with its context. As processed by the authors: Estimated nucleated cell counts came from reference gene primer amplification. TCRdb's table, derived via immunoSEQ multiplex PCR, lists solely in-frame clones and lacks some. For V, J and clone size, that table is used; D and trimming come from the DNA. In the table there are 220,000 or so clones, approximately 85% of which are singletons. These data originate in a study of blood T cell repertoires in COVID-19. Turning to the study itself: Some COVID-19 samples were acute and others convalescent; all came from the United States, Italy and Spain.

The germline V and J ends were trimmed by 2 bases and 7 bases, with 19 bases remaining between them. Germline CDR1 and CDR2: SGDLS and YYNGEE. This CDR3 has 16 amino acids. The sequencing sample was made of peripheral blood. The clonotype originates from a woman at least 80 years old with COVID-19, enrolled during active disease. The chain couples TRBV9 to TRBJ1-5; tentatively, D is TRBD1 (5 bases). The CDR3 DNA follows: TGTGCCAGCAGCGTTAAGGAGGGGTACGTACTACAGCCCCAGCATTTT. Residues: CASSVKEGYVLQPQHF.